A selection of T cell receptor beta chains follows, all from one sample in a study of blood T cell repertoires in COVID-19. Only in-frame clones appear in the TCRdb table, and some are missing; sequencing was by immunoSEQ multiplex PCR. Here the sample spans fewer than 400,000 clones, around 87% being singletons. Specimen: PBMCs or T cells enriched from blood (not recorded which). The receptor source for this set is a woman aged 45-59 years who had recovered from COVID-19. Both conserved end residues are part of each CDR3. A D gene is named only where the DNA matches it firmly. Size values are once, few and many counts, or a class for expanded clones, and some rows have none.

clone_size | j_call | d_call | v_call | cdr3_aa | cdr3_nt
NA | TRBJ1-2 | TRBD1 | TRBV5-1 | CASSPDRRKDGYTF | TGCGCCAGCAGCCCGGACAGGCGAAAGGATGGCTACACCTTC
NA | TRBJ1-2 | TRBD1 | TRBV9 | CASSKQYLGQGDGYTF | TGTGCCAGCAGCAAACAGTACCTCGGACAGGGGGATGGCTACACCTTC
NA | TRBJ2-3 | TRBD2 | TRBV29-1 | CSVRAGGTDTQYF | TGCAGCGTCAGAGCGGGGGGCACAGATACGCAGTATTTT
NA | TRBJ2-7 | TRBD1 | TRBV5-6 | CASSPRTGRPYEQYF | TGTGCCAGCAGCCCGCGGACAGGGAGACCCTACGAGCAGTACTTC
NA | TRBJ1-4 | NA | TRBV6-5 | CASSRRGENNEKLFF | TGTGCCAGCAGCCGTCGGGGGGAGAATAATGAAAAACTGTTTTTT
NA | TRBJ2-7 | TRBD1 | TRBV9 | CASSVRGIGTGGGNEQYF | TGTGCCAGCAGCGTGAGAGGGATCGGGACAGGGGGCGGAAACGAGCAGTACTTC
NA | TRBJ2-2 | NA | TRBV11-2 | CASSLDLAHPGSGELFF | TGTGCCAGCAGCTTAGATCTGGCGCACCCGGGGAGCGGGGAGCTGTTTTTT
NA | TRBJ1-4 | NA | TRBV2 | CASSAAGVVSEKLFF | TGTGCCAGCAGTGCAGCAGGGGTCGTCAGTGAAAAACTGTTTTTT
few | TRBJ2-7 | TRBD1 | TRBV12-3/TRBV12-4 | CASSTGTGGEQYF | TGTGCCAGCAGTACCGGGACAGGGGGCGAGCAGTACTTC
NA | TRBJ1-1 | TRBD1 | TRBV6-9 | CASSPTPPGQGNTEAFF | TGTGCCAGCAGTCCCACCCCCCCGGGACAGGGAAACACTGAAGCTTTCTTT
NA | TRBJ2-7 | NA | TRBV12-5 | CASGLALGGVDEQYF | TGTGCTAGTGGTTTGGCGCTAGGGGGAGTGGACGAGCAGTACTTC
NA | TRBJ2-4 | NA | TRBV18 | CASSPPGARNIQYF | TGTGCCAGCTCACCACCAGGGGCTCGAAACATTCAGTACTTC
NA | TRBJ1-2 | NA | TRBV5-1 | CASSPTPQGLYTF | TGCGCCAGCAGTCCTACCCCGCAGGGCCTCTACACCTTC
NA | TRBJ2-1 | TRBD1 | TRBV4-1 | CASSQTLTTGWNEQFF | TGCGCCAGCAGCCAAACCCTTACGACAGGGTGGAATGAGCAGTTCTTC
NA | TRBJ1-4 | NA | TRBV19 | CASSKRQFTTNEKLFF | TGTGCCAGTAGTAAACGACAGTTTACAACTAATGAAAAACTGTTTTTT
NA | TRBJ2-7 | TRBD2 | TRBV7-9 | CASSTPAGKNYEQYF | TGTGCCAGCAGCACCCCAGCGGGGAAGAACTACGAGCAGTACTTC
NA | TRBJ2-1 | TRBD1 | TRBV3-1/TRBV3-2 | CASSPPTGTVYNEQFF | TGTGCCAGCAGCCCGCCGACCGGGACAGTATACAATGAGCAGTTCTTC
few | TRBJ1-1 | NA | TRBV7-8 | CASSLRPRGNTEAFF | TGTGCCAGCAGCTTACGACCTAGAGGGAACACTGAAGCTTTCTTT
NA | TRBJ2-1 | NA | TRBV7-9 | CASSFSLEQFF | TGTGCCAGCAGCTTCAGTCTTGAGCAGTTCTTC
NA | TRBJ1-4 | TRBD1 | TRBV6-5 | CASTGTGDEKLFF | TGTGCCAGCACCGGGACAGGGGATGAAAAACTGTTTTTT
NA | TRBJ2-1 | NA | TRBV27 | CASRPRQGGNEQFF | TGTGCCAGCAGACCCCGACAGGGAGGCAATGAGCAGTTCTTC
NA | TRBJ1-4 | NA | TRBV6-5 | CASKVGGGVEKLFF | TGTGCCAGCAAGGTCGGAGGAGGGGTTGAAAAACTGTTTTTT
NA | TRBJ2-7 | NA | TRBV2 | CASSEGSNPYEQYF | TGTGCCAGCAGTGAAGGGTCTAACCCCTACGAGCAGTACTTC
once | TRBJ2-1 | TRBD2 | TRBV5-1 | CASSLERGAYYNEQFF | TGCGCCAGCAGCTTGGAGCGGGGGGCTTACTACAATGAGCAGTTCTTC
few | TRBJ1-4 | NA | TRBV14 | CASSGTDQREKLFF | TGTGCCAGCAGCGGAACGGACCAGCGGGAAAAACTGTTTTTT
NA | TRBJ2-3 | TRBD2 | TRBV19 | CASSIYSGLSTDTQYF | TGTGCCAGTAGTATTTATAGCGGGCTCAGCACAGATACGCAGTATTTT
NA | TRBJ1-1 | NA | TRBV20-1 | CSARENPGAFF | TGCAGTGCTAGAGAAAATCCGGGAGCTTTCTTT
NA | TRBJ2-7 | TRBD1 | TRBV19 | CASNDRVGEQYF | TGTGCCAGTAACGACAGGGTGGGCGAGCAGTACTTC
once | TRBJ2-6 | NA | TRBV18 | CASSPRGINSGANVLTF | TGTGCCAGCTCACCAAGGGGGATTAATTCTGGGGCCAACGTCCTGACTTTC
NA | TRBJ2-1 | NA | TRBV6-5 | CASRASGSNEQFF | TGTGCCAGCAGGGCGTCCGGGAGCAATGAGCAGTTCTTC
NA | TRBJ1-5 | NA | TRBV4-3 | CASSQETGGNQPQHF | TGCGCCAGCAGCCAAGAAACAGGCGGTAATCAGCCCCAGCATTTT
NA | TRBJ1-4 | NA | TRBV12-3/TRBV12-4 | CASRDNYGEKLFF | TGTGCCAGCAGAGACAATTATGGTGAAAAACTGTTTTTT
NA | TRBJ1-4 | TRBD1 | TRBV11-2 | CASSFRAGGGEKLFF | TGTGCCAGCAGCTTTCGGGCAGGGGGTGGTGAAAAACTGTTTTTT
NA | TRBJ2-3 | NA | TRBV5-1 | CASSLVLGGTQYF | TGCGCCAGCAGCTTGGTTCTGGGGGGTACGCAGTATTTT
NA | TRBJ1-1 | NA | TRBV7-2 | CASSLGHSNTEAFF | TGTGCCAGCAGCTTAGGACATTCGAACACTGAAGCTTTCTTT